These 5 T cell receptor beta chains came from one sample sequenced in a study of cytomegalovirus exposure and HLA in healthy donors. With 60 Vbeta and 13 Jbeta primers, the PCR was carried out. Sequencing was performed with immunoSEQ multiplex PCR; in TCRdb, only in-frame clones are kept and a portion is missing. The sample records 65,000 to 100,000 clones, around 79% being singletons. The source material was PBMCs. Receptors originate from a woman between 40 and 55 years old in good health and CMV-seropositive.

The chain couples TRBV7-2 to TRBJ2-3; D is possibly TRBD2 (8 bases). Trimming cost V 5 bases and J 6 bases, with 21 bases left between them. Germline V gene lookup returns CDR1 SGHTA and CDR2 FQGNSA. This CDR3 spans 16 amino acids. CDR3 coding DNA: TGTGCCAGCAGCCTCCCGGGAGGGGGCATTTCGGATACGCAGTATTTT. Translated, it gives CASSLPGGGISDTQYF.

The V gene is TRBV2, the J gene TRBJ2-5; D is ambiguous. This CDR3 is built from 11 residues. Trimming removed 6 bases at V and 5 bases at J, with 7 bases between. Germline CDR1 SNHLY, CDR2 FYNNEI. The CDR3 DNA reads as TGTGCCAGCAGGGTACATGAGACCCAGTACTTC. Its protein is CASRVHETQYF.

The CDR3 region has the DNA TGTGCCAGCAGATTTGAACAGCGGGAGCAGTTCTTC. Amino acid sequence: CASRFEQREQFF. The J gene is TRBJ2-1, the V gene TRBV28; weak D call: TRBD2 (5 bases). The CDR3 totals 12 residues. The V and J ends lost 6 bases and 10 bases respectively, with 13 bases between them. Germline V lookup: CDR1 MDHEN, CDR2 SYDVKM.

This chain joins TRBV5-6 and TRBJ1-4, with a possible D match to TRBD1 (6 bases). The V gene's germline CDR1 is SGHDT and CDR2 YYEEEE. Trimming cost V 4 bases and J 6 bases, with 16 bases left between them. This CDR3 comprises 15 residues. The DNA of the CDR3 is TGTGCCAGCAGCCCCAAAGGGGGAATGGATGAAAAACTGTTTTTT. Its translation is CASSPKGGMDEKLFF.

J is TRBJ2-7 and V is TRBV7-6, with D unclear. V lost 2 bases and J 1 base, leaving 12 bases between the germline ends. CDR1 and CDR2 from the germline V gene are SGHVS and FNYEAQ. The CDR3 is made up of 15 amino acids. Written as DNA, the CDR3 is TGTGCCAGCAGCTTATTCCCCTCAGGATCCTACGAGCAGTACTTC. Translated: CASSLFPSGSYEQYF.